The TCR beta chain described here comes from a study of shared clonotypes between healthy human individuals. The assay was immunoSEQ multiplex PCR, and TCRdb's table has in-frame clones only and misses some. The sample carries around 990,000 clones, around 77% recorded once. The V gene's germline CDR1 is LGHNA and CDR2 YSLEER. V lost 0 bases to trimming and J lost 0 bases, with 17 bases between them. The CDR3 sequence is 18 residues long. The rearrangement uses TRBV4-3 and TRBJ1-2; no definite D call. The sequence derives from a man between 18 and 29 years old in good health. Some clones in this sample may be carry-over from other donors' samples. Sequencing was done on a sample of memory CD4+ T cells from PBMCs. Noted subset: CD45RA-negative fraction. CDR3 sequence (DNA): TGCGCCAGCAGCCAAGATTGGTTCCGCGACAAAGCTAACTATGGCTACACCTTC. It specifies CASSQDWFRDKANYGYTF.